This T cell receptor beta chain originates from a study of Ad26.COV2.S vaccination and SARS-CoV-2 variants. Germline CDR1 and CDR2: MGHDK and SYGVNS. This CDR3 is 18 amino acids long. The V end lost 3 bases, the J end lost 5 bases, and 22 bases lay between the germline ends. Libraries were prepared by immunoSEQ multiplex PCR; TCRdb keeps only in-frame clonotypes and omits some of them. The data contain 350,000 to 450,000 clones, roughly 85% of them singletons. This clone was seen only once. Treatment given: roughly 20 received Ad26.COV2.S at low or high dose, single or two shots; 5 received placebo; per-sample allocation not given. The study sampled participants on day 63 after the first vaccine or placebo injection. An Ad26 vector that expressed Wuhan-strain SARS-CoV-2 spike constituted the vaccine.

The V call is TRBV25-1, the J call TRBJ2-2, with D perhaps matching TRBD1 or TRBD2 (5 bases each). The clonotype comes from a person aged 18-60 years who received the Ad26.COV2.S COVID-19 vaccine or a placebo. The sample consisted of peripheral blood, taken in a trial of Ad26.COV2.S vaccine versus placebo. The CDR3 DNA is TGTGCCAGCAGTGACGTACTAGGGGAGACTTCGATGACCGGGGAGCTGTTTTTT. Its translation is CASSDVLGETSMTGELFF.